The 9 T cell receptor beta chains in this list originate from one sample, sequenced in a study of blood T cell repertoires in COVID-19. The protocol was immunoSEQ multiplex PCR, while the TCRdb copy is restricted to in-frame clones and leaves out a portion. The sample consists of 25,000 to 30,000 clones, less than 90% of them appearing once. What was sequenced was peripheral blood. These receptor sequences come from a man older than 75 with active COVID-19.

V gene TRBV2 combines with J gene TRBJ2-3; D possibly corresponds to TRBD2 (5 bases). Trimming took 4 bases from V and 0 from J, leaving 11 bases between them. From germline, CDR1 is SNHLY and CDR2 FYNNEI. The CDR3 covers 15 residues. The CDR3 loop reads CASSVPGSSTDTQYF. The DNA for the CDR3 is TGTGCCAGCAGTGTTCCGGGGTCCAGCACAGATACGCAGTATTTT.

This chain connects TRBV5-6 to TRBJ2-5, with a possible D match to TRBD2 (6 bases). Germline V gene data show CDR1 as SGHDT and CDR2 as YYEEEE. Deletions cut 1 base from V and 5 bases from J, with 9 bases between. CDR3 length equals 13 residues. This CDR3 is CASSLNREETQYF. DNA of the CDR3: TGTGCCAGCAGCTTGAATCGGGAGGAGACCCAGTACTTC.

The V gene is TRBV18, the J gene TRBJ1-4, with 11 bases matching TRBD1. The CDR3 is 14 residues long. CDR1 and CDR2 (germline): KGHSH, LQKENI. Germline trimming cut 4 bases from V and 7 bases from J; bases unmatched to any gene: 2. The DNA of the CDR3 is TGTGCCAGCTCACGAGGGACAGGGGGTGAAAAACTGTTTTTT. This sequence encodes CASSRGTGGEKLFF.

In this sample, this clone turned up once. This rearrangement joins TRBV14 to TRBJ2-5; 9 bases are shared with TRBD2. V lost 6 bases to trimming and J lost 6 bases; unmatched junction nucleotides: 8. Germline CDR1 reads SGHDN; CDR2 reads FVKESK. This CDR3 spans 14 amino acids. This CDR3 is CASRISGGPQTQYF. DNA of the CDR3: TGTGCCAGCAGGATAAGCGGGGGGCCTCAGACCCAGTACTTC.

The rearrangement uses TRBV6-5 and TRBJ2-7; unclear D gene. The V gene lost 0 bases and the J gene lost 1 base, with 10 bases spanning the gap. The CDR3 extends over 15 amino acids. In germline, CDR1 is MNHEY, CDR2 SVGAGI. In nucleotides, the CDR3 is TGTGCCAGCAGTTACTCGTATCGGAGATCCTACGAGCAGTACTTC. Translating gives CASSYSYRRSYEQYF.

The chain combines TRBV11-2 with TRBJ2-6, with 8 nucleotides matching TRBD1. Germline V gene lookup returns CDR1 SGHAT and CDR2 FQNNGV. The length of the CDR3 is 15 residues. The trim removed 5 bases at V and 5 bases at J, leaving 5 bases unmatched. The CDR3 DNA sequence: TGTGCCAGCAGCGTCGACAGGGGCTGGGCCAACGTCCTGACTTTC. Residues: CASSVDRGWANVLTF.

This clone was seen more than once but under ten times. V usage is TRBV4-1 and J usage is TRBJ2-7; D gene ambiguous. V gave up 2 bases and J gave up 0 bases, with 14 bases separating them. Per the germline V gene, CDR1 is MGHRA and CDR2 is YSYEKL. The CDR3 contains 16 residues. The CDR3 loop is CASSQSFAVSSYEQYF. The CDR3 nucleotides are TGCGCCAGCAGCCAAAGCTTCGCGGTTAGCTCCTACGAGCAGTACTTC.

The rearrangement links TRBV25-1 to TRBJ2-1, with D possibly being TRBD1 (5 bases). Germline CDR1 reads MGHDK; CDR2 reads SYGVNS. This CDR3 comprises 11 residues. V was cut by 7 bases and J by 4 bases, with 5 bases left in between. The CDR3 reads CASTGYNEQFF. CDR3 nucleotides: TGTGCCAGCACAGGGTACAATGAGCAGTTCTTC. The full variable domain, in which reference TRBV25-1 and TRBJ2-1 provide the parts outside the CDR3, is EADIYQTPRYLVIGTGKKITLECSQTMGHDKMYWYQQDPGMELHLIHYSYGVNSTEKGDLSSESTVSRIRTEHFPLTLESARPSHTSQYLCASTGYNEQFFGPGTRLTVL.

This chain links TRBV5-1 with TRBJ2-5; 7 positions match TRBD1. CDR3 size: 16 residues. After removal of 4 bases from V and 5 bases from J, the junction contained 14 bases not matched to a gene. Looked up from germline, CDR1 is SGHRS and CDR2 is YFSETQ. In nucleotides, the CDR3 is TGCGCCAGCAGCGCTTTACCGGGACAGCTCGGGGAGACCCAGTACTTC. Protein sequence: CASSALPGQLGETQYF.